The 20 T cell receptor beta chains in this list originate from one sample, sequenced in a study of CD8+ T cells in alopecia areata. Once RNA had been extracted, it was reverse transcribed into cDNA to act as the sequencing template. Clones were sequenced by immunoSEQ multiplex PCR, and TCRdb holds only the in-frame ones, with some missing. The sample yields about 150,000 clones, about 50% seen once. Source: CD8+ T cells sorted from blood, taken at week 0. These receptors were collected from a human donor with alopecia areata.

This clone was detected a few times. CDR3 nucleotide sequence: TGCAGCGTTGAAGAGTGGTCACAGGCCGACTCCTACGAGCAGTACTTC. Translating it yields CSVEEWSQADSYEQYF. This sequence joins TRBV29-1 and TRBJ2-7, with D possibly matching TRBD1 (5 bases). Per the germline V gene, CDR1 is SQVTM and CDR2 is ANQGSEA. The CDR3 is made up of 16 amino acids. The V gene lost 0 bases and the J gene lost 0 bases, with 15 bases spanning the gap.

This clone was seen more than once but under ten times. The gene calls are TRBV28 and TRBJ2-7; no firm D call. This CDR3 has 12 residues. V lost 5 bases and J lost 3, with 8 bases in between. Per the germline V gene, CDR1 is MDHEN and CDR2 is SYDVKM. The CDR3 coding sequence is TGTGCCAGCAGTGTAGGCGGCTACGAGCAGTACTTC. This sequence encodes CASSVGGYEQYF.

This chain connects TRBV29-1 to TRBJ1-2; D gene ambiguous. CDR3 length equals 15 residues. Germline CDR1 and CDR2: SQVTM and ANQGSEA. Trimming removed 2 bases from V and 4 bases from J, with 17 bases in between. This CDR3 reads CSVEYPSGDGYGYTF. DNA for the CDR3: TGCAGCGTTGAATACCCGTCCGGGGATGGCTATGGCTACACCTTC.

This clone appeared a single time. The chain has TRBV5-1 and TRBJ2-7; the D is unclear. This CDR3 comprises 14 residues. Deletions cut 0 bases from V and 0 bases from J, with 7 bases between. CDR1 is SGHRS, CDR2 YFSETQ, per germline. The CDR3 reads CASSLGSSSYEQYF. Here the CDR3 DNA reads TGCGCCAGCAGCTTGGGGTCTAGCTCCTACGAGCAGTACTTC.

This clone was observed once. The chain joins TRBV30 to TRBJ2-2; the D is unclear. Trimming took 3 bases from V and 7 from J, leaving 12 bases between them. The V gene's germline CDR1 is GTSNPN and CDR2 SVGIG (reference sequence). The CDR3 sequence is 13 residues long. CDR3 protein: CAWSDGVGGELFF. DNA for the CDR3: TGTGCCTGGAGCGATGGTGTAGGCGGGGAGCTGTTTTTT.

This clone was detected only a few times. The chain combines TRBV29-1 with TRBJ2-7; 9 nucleotides match TRBD1. This CDR3 contains 11 residues. Germline V gene data show CDR1 as SQVTM and CDR2 as ANQGSEA. With 4 bases clipped from V and 7 bases from J, the junction kept 2 bases outside the gene matches. CDR3 residues: CSVVGQGEQYF. The DNA of the CDR3 is TGCAGCGTTGTAGGACAGGGGGAGCAGTACTTC.

CDR3 nucleotides: TGTGCCAGCAGTCTTGGAGGGACAGGGATTGTGGAGCAGTACTTC. Its translation is CASSLGGTGIVEQYF. The V gene is TRBV27, the J gene TRBJ2-7; 9 bases are a match to TRBD1. Trimming cost V 5 bases and J 7 bases; bases outside gene matches: 12. The germline V gene encodes CDR1 MNHEY and CDR2 SMNVEV (reference sequence). There are 15 residues in the CDR3.

The chain employs TRBV29-1 and TRBJ1-2; TRBD1 is a possible D gene (6 bases). This CDR3 contains 12 residues. Germline V lookup: CDR1 SQVTM, CDR2 ANQGSEA. The CDR3 nucleotides read TGCAGTGTCCAGGGTCAGGGACAAGGCTACACCTTC. This translates into CSVQGQGQGYTF.

This chain uses TRBV11-2 with TRBJ1-1, with a possible D match to TRBD1 (6 bases). The germline CDR1 and CDR2 sequences are SGHAT and FQNNGV. The CDR3 covers 17 residues. V lost 1 base and J lost 4, with 19 bases in between. CDR3 in DNA: TGTGCCAGCAGCTTAGGTACGACAGGAGTCCGGGGCACTGAAGCTTTCTTT. Translated, it gives CASSLGTTGVRGTEAFF.

The chain recombines TRBV4-3 with TRBJ1-2; 8 positions agree with TRBD1. Germline V CDR1 and CDR2: LGHNA, YSLEER. Germline trimming cut 0 bases from V and 4 bases from J; bases unmatched to any gene: 10. CDR3 length: 17 amino acids. CDR3 nucleotides: TGCGCCAGCAGCCAAGATAAGGGACAGGAAATTATCTATGGCTACACCTTC. Protein sequence: CASSQDKGQEIIYGYTF.

This CDR3 reads CASSSDYGYTF. CDR3 bases: TGTGCCAGCAGCTCCGACTATGGCTACACCTTC. The chain uses TRBV7-8 and TRBJ1-2; D unclear. The CDR3 extends over 11 amino acids. V was trimmed by 4 bases and J by 3 bases, leaving 3 bases between them. Germline CDR1 SGHVS, CDR2 FQNEAQ.

The chain combines TRBV14 with TRBJ2-5, with D possibly TRBD1 on 5 matching bases. This CDR3 has 15 amino acids. The V gene's germline CDR1 is SGHDN and CDR2 FVKESK. V lost 1 base and J lost 5, with 14 bases in between. This CDR3 reads CASSQVGQLVETQYF. For the CDR3, the DNA is TGTGCCAGCAGCCAAGTAGGACAACTCGTCGAGACCCAGTACTTC.

This clone appeared once. The rearrangement uses TRBV6-1 and TRBJ2-7; TRBD1 aligns across 11 bases. V shed 6 bases and J 2 bases; nucleotides not matched to a gene: 0. The length of the CDR3 is 13 residues. Germline V gives CDR1 MNHNS, CDR2 SASEGT. The CDR3 reads CASRGQGAYEQYF. CDR3 sequence (DNA): TGTGCCAGCAGGGGACAGGGGGCCTACGAGCAGTACTTC.

The chain carries TRBV30 and TRBJ2-7; 7 bases line up with TRBD1. In germline, CDR1 is GTSNPN, CDR2 SVGIG (reference sequence). The CDR3 is 13 amino acids. J lost 3 bases, V lost 2 bases, and 4 bases had no gene match. The CDR3 region has the DNA TGTGCCTGGAGTAGGACAGGAAACTACGAGCAGTACTTC. Its translation: CAWSRTGNYEQYF.

With respect to this clone: This sample includes further DNA sequences coding for the same CDR3. The chain has TRBV4-3 and TRBJ2-7; D not certain. With 0 bases removed from V and 3 bases from J, the gap between germline ends came to 12 bases. CDR1 and CDR2 from the germline V gene are LGHNA and YSLEER. The CDR3 extends over 15 amino acids. The CDR3 sequence is CASSQDVAASYEQYF. Here the CDR3 DNA reads TGCGCCAGCAGCCAAGATGTGGCTGCAAGCTACGAGCAGTACTTC.

This clone was observed a handful of times. This chain links TRBV4-3 with TRBJ1-2; possible D gene TRBD1, 6 bases. V shed 5 bases and J shed 4 bases, with 14 bases lying between them. Germline V lookup: CDR1 LGHNA, CDR2 YSLEER. The CDR3 sequence is 14 residues long. DNA for the CDR3: TGCGCCAGCAGCTCCCGGGACAACCCCTATGGCTACACCTTC. Its protein product is CASSSRDNPYGYTF.

This clone showed up just a few times. J is TRBJ2-5 and V is TRBV12-5, with TRBD1 identical over 11 bases. The germline V gene encodes CDR1 LGHNT and CDR2 FRNRAP. The CDR3 spans 16 residues. Trimming removed 1 base from V and 2 bases from J; junction bases left unmatched: 3. In DNA form, the CDR3 reads TGTGCTAGTGGTTTGGGGACAGGGGGCCTACAAGAGACCCAGTACTTC. This codes for CASGLGTGGLQETQYF.

This chain connects TRBV25-1 to TRBJ2-7; D perhaps matches TRBD2 (5 bases). Germline CDR1 MGHDK, CDR2 SYGVNS. The CDR3 length is 12 residues. Trimming left V 1 base short and J 4 bases short, with 5 bases between. CDR3 nucleotide sequence: TGTGCCAGCAGTGAATGGGAGTACGAGCAGTACTTC. Its protein product is CASSEWEYEQYF.

This clone was found a few times. The V and J genes are TRBV4-1 and TRBJ2-7, with TRBD1 matching 9 bases. From germline, CDR1 is MGHRA and CDR2 YSYEKL. Trimming at V came to 1 base and at J to 3 bases, leaving 10 bases not matched to a gene. CDR3 length equals 17 residues. Here the CDR3 reads CASSQGALGQGHYEQYF. CDR3 sequence (DNA): TGCGCCAGCAGCCAAGGGGCGTTGGGACAGGGCCACTACGAGCAGTACTTC.

The chain employs TRBV15 and TRBJ1-2; the match to TRBD1 covers 8 bases. Germline V gene lookup returns CDR1 LNHNV and CDR2 YYDKDF (reference sequence). This CDR3 is built from 16 residues. V was clipped by 0 bases and J by 2 bases; unmatched bases: 5. This chain's CDR3 is CATSRDGTGLNYGYTF. For the CDR3, the DNA is TGTGCCACCAGCAGAGATGGGACAGGTTTAAACTATGGCTACACCTTC. Complete variable domain (other parts from reference TRBV15 and TRBJ1-2): DAMVIQNPRYQVTQFGKPVTLSCSQTLNHNVMYWYQQKSSQAPKLLFHYYDKDFNNEADTPDNFQSRRPNTSFCFLDIRSPGLGDTAMYLCATSRDGTGLNYGYTFGSGTRLTVV.